This T cell receptor beta chain was sequenced during a study of cytomegalovirus exposure and HLA in healthy donors. Study information: The early release's HLA-typed donors yielded tens of millions of unique TCRs.

13 Jbeta primers and 60 Vbeta primers were used for the PCR. Data came from immunoSEQ multiplex PCR; TCRdb stores just in-frame clones and leaves some out. The table records some 180,000 clones, about 82% of them present only once. V lost 5 bases to trimming and J lost 5 bases; unmatched junction nucleotides: 15. CDR1 GTSNPN and CDR2 SVGIG come from the germline V gene (reference sequence). The CDR3 has 16 residues. The rearrangement links TRBV30 to TRBJ2-5, with 9 positions matching TRBD1. Material: PBMCs. The TCR comes from a woman between 50 and 59 years old in good health and CMV-seronegative. CDR3 in amino acids: CAWGWGPTGGGETQYF. CDR3 nucleotide sequence: TGTGCCTGGGGTTGGGGACCGACAGGGGGTGGGGAGACCCAGTACTTC.